The clone carrying this T cell receptor (beta chain) showed up many times. Its specificity is not known. Time point meaning: blood at routine non-recurrence follow-up after resection. Whole RNA, isolated from tumor, nontumor lung or frozen PBMC, was sequenced without prior sorting. The sample originates from a study of spatial heterogeneity in lung cancer. Study overall: PBMC samples from follow-up, where available, were sequenced a median of roughly 2 years after resection. Overall study results and limits: Ubiquitous expanded tumor TCRs were seen in blood more at resection than at follow-up.

TCRdb used MiXCR to reprocess the 5' RACE reads, holding one entry per CDR3 protein. The sample yields about 26,000 distinct CDR3 sequences, 6% seen once. The V gene's germline CDR1 is LNHNV and CDR2 YYDKDF (reference sequence). V was cut by 3 bases and J by 3 bases, with 9 bases left in between. This CDR3 has 13 residues. The sequenced sample was PBMCs, obtained at follow-up. The J gene is TRBJ2-7, the V gene TRBV15; D gene ambiguous. This TCR was recovered from a male donor with early-stage non-small cell lung cancer. CDR3 in amino acids: CATSRGIDYEQYF. In DNA, the CDR3 is TGTGCCACCAGCAGGGGGATCGACTACGAGCAGTACTTC.